Presented here are 28 T cell receptor beta chains from one specimen sequenced in a study of blood T cell repertoires in COVID-19. Repertoires were generated with immunoSEQ multiplex PCR, while TCRdb's copy carries only in-frame clones and drops some. The data contain about 350,000 clones, about 86% of them seen just once; the ten biggest clones take up under 8.5%. The sequenced sample consisted of peripheral blood. Receptors were obtained from an older woman with COVID-19, enrolled during active disease.

The chain joins TRBV7-3 to TRBJ1-1, with D possibly being TRBD1 (6 bases). Germline V CDR1 and CDR2: SGHTA, FQGTGA. Trimming took off 2 bases at V and 0 bases at J, with 7 bases between the two ends. The CDR3 covers 14 residues. The CDR3 DNA reads TGTGCCAGCAGCTTAGGACAGTTGAACACTGAAGCTTTCTTT. It codes for CASSLGQLNTEAFF.

This clone came up a few times. The V call is TRBV5-1, the J call TRBJ1-2; D is perhaps TRBD1 (5 bases). The CDR3 has 14 amino acids. CDR1 and CDR2 (germline): SGHRS, YFSETQ. The V gene lost 3 bases and the J gene lost 3 bases, with 12 bases spanning the gap. The CDR3 region is CASSSSGWDYGYTF. CDR3 DNA: TGCGCCAGCAGCTCTTCAGGGTGGGACTATGGCTACACCTTC.

The chain has TRBV2 and TRBJ1-5; D gene unclear. The germline V gene encodes CDR1 SNHLY and CDR2 FYNNEI. Trimming took off 5 bases at V and 2 bases at J, with 10 bases between the two ends. The CDR3 loop spans 14 amino acids. The CDR3 reads CASSPGNRNQPQHF. CDR3 bases: TGTGCCAGCAGTCCGGGAAATCGCAATCAGCCCCAGCATTTT.

The chain couples TRBV2 to TRBJ2-1; 10 bases agree with TRBD2. With 2 bases clipped from V and 5 bases from J, the junction kept 6 bases outside the gene matches. Germline V gene data show CDR1 as SNHLY and CDR2 as FYNNEI. This CDR3 has 16 amino acids. The DNA of the CDR3 is TGTGCCAGCAGTGAAACCCTAGCGGGGGACAACAATGAGCAGTTCTTC. It is translated as CASSETLAGDNNEQFF.

The chain joins TRBV4-1 to TRBJ1-2, with 7 bases identical to TRBD1. Germline CDR1 reads MGHRA; CDR2 reads YSYEKL. CDR3 size: 16 residues. V gave up 6 bases and J gave up 1 base; unmatched junction bases: 11. The CDR3 DNA reads TGCGCCAGCAGTCTGTTAGGGACAGCTAATAACTATGGCTACACCTTC. Amino acids: CASSLLGTANNYGYTF.

The table lists this clone with many counts. The rearrangement uses TRBV12-3 or TRBV12-4 and TRBJ1-1, with D hard to call. The V end was cut by 8 bases, the J end by 1 base, with 8 bases between. CDR3 length equals 12 residues. In nucleotides, the CDR3 is TGTGCCAGCCGAAACTGGAACACTGAAGCTTTCTTT. Its protein product is CASRNWNTEAFF.

This chain links TRBV19 with TRBJ1-2, with D perhaps TRBD1 (6 bases). Trimming left V 0 bases short and J 1 base short, with 12 bases between. This CDR3 spans 16 amino acids. Germline V gene data show CDR1 as LNHDA and CDR2 as SQIVND (reference sequence). The CDR3 DNA follows: TGTGCCAGTAGTATAGATAAGACAGGTTTTAACTATGGCTACACCTTC. Translation gives CASSIDKTGFNYGYTF. Variable domain in full (rest from reference TRBV19 and TRBJ1-2): DGGITQSPKYLFRKEGQNVTLSCEQNLNHDAMYWYRQDPGQGLRLIYYSQIVNDFQKGDIAEGYSVSREKKESFPLTVTSAQKNPTAFYLCASSIDKTGFNYGYTFGSGTRLTVV.

The J gene is TRBJ2-1, the V gene TRBV7-3; D perhaps matches TRBD2 (7 bases). Germline V CDR1 and CDR2: SGHTA, FQGTGA. V dropped 5 bases and J dropped 7 bases, with 21 bases sitting between them. The CDR3 extends over 16 amino acids. CDR3 amino acids: CASSPEGGQRINEQFF. DNA for the CDR3: TGTGCCAGCAGCCCTGAGGGGGGGCAAAGGATTAATGAGCAGTTCTTC.

The chain carries TRBV7-9 and TRBJ2-2, with a tentative D call TRBD1 (6 bases). The V gene's germline CDR1 is SEHNR and CDR2 FQNEAQ (reference sequence). The CDR3 extends over 15 amino acids. Trimming removed 4 bases at V and 5 bases at J, with 14 bases between. The DNA of the CDR3 is TGTGCCAGCAGCTCACAGGGCCTCCCGACCGGGGAGCTGTTTTTT. This gives the protein CASSSQGLPTGELFF. Full variable domain (missing parts from reference TRBV7-9 and TRBJ2-2): DTGVSQNPRHKITKRGQNVTFRCDPISEHNRLYWYRQTLGQGPEFLTYFQNEAQLEKSRLLSDRFSAERPKGSFSTLEIQRTEQGDSAMYLCASSSQGLPTGELFFGEGSRLTVL.

This clone was seen only once. The chain combines TRBV5-8 with TRBJ2-3; TRBD2 aligns across 9 bases. There are 16 residues in the CDR3. CDR1 is SGHTS and CDR2 is YDEGEE in the germline V gene. V lost 0 bases to trimming and J lost 4 bases; unmatched junction nucleotides: 6. CDR3 residues: CASSLAVSGGADTQYF. Written as DNA, the CDR3 is TGTGCCAGCAGCTTGGCGGTTAGCGGGGGAGCAGATACGCAGTATTTT. Looking up the rest from reference TRBV5-8 and TRBJ2-3 gives the full variable domain: EAGVTQSPTHLIKTRGQQATLRCSPISGHTSVYWYQQALGLGLQFLLWYDEGEERNRGNFPPRFSGRQFPNYSSELNVNALELEDSALYLCASSLAVSGGADTQYFGPGTRLTVL.

V and J are TRBV19 and TRBJ2-2; TRBD2 agrees at 10 bases. Trimming took 3 bases from V and 8 from J; bases not matched to a gene: 9. The CDR3 is 16 amino acids. Germline V gene data show CDR1 as LNHDA and CDR2 as SQIVND (reference sequence). DNA for the CDR3: TGTGCCAGTAGTATCCCCGAGCGGGGGGGTTTGGGGGAGCTGTTTTTT. Residues: CASSIPERGGLGELFF.

V gene TRBV6-1 combines with J gene TRBJ2-7, with D perhaps TRBD2 (7 bases). Germline loops: CDR1 MNHNS, CDR2 SASEGT. This CDR3 is built from 17 residues. With 4 bases removed from V and 3 bases from J, the gap between germline ends came to 22 bases. This CDR3 is CASSGEGVSLPIYEQYF. CDR3 DNA sequence: TGTGCCAGCAGTGGGGAGGGGGTATCCCTCCCCATCTACGAGCAGTACTTC.

The chain combines TRBV24-1 with TRBJ2-1; 12 nucleotides align to TRBD1. Germline CDR1 is KGHDR and CDR2 is SFDVKD. Trimming cost V 5 bases and J 0 bases; bases outside gene matches: 13. This CDR3 comprises 20 residues. CDR3 protein: CATSATRDRGRPSSYNEQFF. CDR3 in DNA: TGTGCCACCAGTGCAACCCGGGACAGGGGGCGGCCGAGCTCCTACAATGAGCAGTTCTTC.

This chain uses TRBV9 with TRBJ1-6; no clear D. The CDR3 extends over 15 amino acids. Trimming cost V 3 bases and J 8 bases, with 15 bases left between them. CDR1 and CDR2 (germline): SGDLS, YYNGEE. The CDR3 nucleotides are TGTGCCAGCAGCGCCGGCTTGGGCCCCGATTCACCCCTCCACTTT. Protein sequence: CASSAGLGPDSPLHF.

The J gene is TRBJ2-2, the V gene TRBV11-2; D is undetermined. V was clipped by 4 bases and J by 4 bases, with 10 bases between them. Germline V gene data show CDR1 as SGHAT and CDR2 as FQNNGV. CDR3 size: 14 residues. The CDR3 region is CASSYELLTGELFF. In nucleotides, the CDR3 is TGTGCCAGCAGCTACGAGTTACTCACCGGGGAGCTGTTTTTT.

The rearrangement links TRBV13 to TRBJ2-5, with 8 bases fitting TRBD2. In germline, CDR1 is PRHDT, CDR2 FYEKMQ (reference sequence). The V gene end was trimmed by 3 bases and the J gene end by 5 bases; junction bases not matched to a gene: 2. CDR3 length equals 13 residues. CDR3 residues: CASSFGLAETQYF. The CDR3 DNA reads TGTGCCAGCAGCTTCGGACTAGCTGAGACCCAGTACTTC.

V gene TRBV19 combines with J gene TRBJ2-6; perhaps TRBD1 as D (5 bases). Germline lookup yields CDR1 LNHDA and CDR2 SQIVND (reference sequence). V lost 6 bases and J 0 bases, leaving 15 bases between the germline ends. The CDR3 covers 17 residues. The CDR3 nucleotides are TGTGCCAGTAGGCGTCAGGGTTCCACCTCTGGGGCCAACGTCCTGACTTTC. Amino acids: CASRRQGSTSGANVLTF.

The rearrangement uses TRBV19 and TRBJ1-2, with D tentatively TRBD1 (6 bases). The CDR3 runs 15 residues. Germline CDR1 is LNHDA and CDR2 is SQIVND (reference sequence). The V end lost 6 bases, the J end lost 1 base, and 15 bases lay between the germline ends. CDR3 region: CASSATGGGNYGYTF. The CDR3 DNA reads TGTGCCAGTAGCGCCACGGGGGGCGGTAACTATGGCTACACCTTC.

The chain links TRBV6-5 to TRBJ2-3; D perhaps matches TRBD1 (7 bases). This CDR3 comprises 15 residues. Germline lookup yields CDR1 MNHEY and CDR2 SVGAGI. Trimming took 1 base from V and 6 from J, leaving 14 bases between them. The DNA for the CDR3 is TGTGCCAGCAGTTACTACCCAGGGGGGCGGGATACGCAGTATTTT. Translating it yields CASSYYPGGRDTQYF.

CDR3 in amino acids: CASSMDRAYEQYF. CDR3 nucleotides: TGTGCCAGTAGTATGGACAGGGCCTACGAGCAGTACTTC. The chain is built from TRBV19 and TRBJ2-7, with 8 bases fitting TRBD1. Trimming took 3 bases from V and 2 from J; bases not matched to a gene: 0. Germline lookup yields CDR1 LNHDA and CDR2 SQIVND (reference sequence). This CDR3 comprises 13 residues.

The table lists this clone with a few counts. V and J are TRBV6-6 and TRBJ1-5, with 7 nucleotides matching TRBD1. V shed 6 bases, J shed 6 bases, and the junction held 5 bases outside the gene matches. The CDR3 runs to 13 residues. Germline V gene lookup returns CDR1 MNHNY and CDR2 SVGAGI (reference sequence). The CDR3: CASRQGIGQPQHF. CDR3 nucleotides: TGTGCCAGCAGACAGGGGATAGGTCAGCCCCAGCATTTT.

This clone appeared once. The chain has TRBV30 and TRBJ2-7, with D maybe TRBD2 (6 bases). CDR1 GTSNPN and CDR2 SVGIG come from the germline V gene (reference sequence). With 3 bases removed from V and 5 bases from J, the gap between germline ends came to 8 bases. The CDR3 consists of 11 residues. Written as DNA, the CDR3 is TGTGCCTGGAGCGGGGGAAACGAGCAGTACTTC. Translated: CAWSGGNEQYF.

The chain recombines TRBV5-1 with TRBJ2-7; TRBD1 matches 7 bases. Per germline, CDR1 SGHRS and CDR2 YFSETQ. The CDR3 length is 15 residues. Trimming removed 0 bases from V and 2 bases from J; junction bases left unmatched: 5. The CDR3 is CASSLVETGPYEQYF. CDR3 DNA: TGCGCCAGCAGCTTGGTTGAGACAGGGCCCTACGAGCAGTACTTC.

The rearrangement joins TRBV7-2 to TRBJ1-3, with D tentatively TRBD1 (5 bases). V was clipped by 4 bases and J by 2 bases, with 9 bases between them. Germline V CDR1 and CDR2: SGHTA, FQGNSA. The CDR3 covers 14 residues. The CDR3 here is CASSSRGPGNTIYF. The CDR3, as DNA: TGTGCCAGCAGCTCTAGGGGCCCTGGAAACACCATATATTTT.

A single count supports this clone. This chain connects TRBV30 to TRBJ1-2; unclear D gene. From germline, CDR1 is GTSNPN and CDR2 SVGIG (reference sequence). The CDR3 consists of 11 residues. Between the trimmed V and J ends, which lost 3 bases and 8 bases, there was a span of 10 bases. The CDR3 protein is CAWSGKSGYTF. CDR3 nucleotides: TGTGCCTGGAGCGGGAAAAGCGGCTACACCTTC.

The rearrangement joins TRBV9 to TRBJ2-2; D uncertain. V shed 0 bases and J shed 1 base, with 13 bases lying between them. Germline assignment: CDR1 SGDLS and CDR2 YYNGEE. CDR3 size: 17 residues. CDR3 in amino acids: CASSVGDITRNTGELFF. The CDR3 region has the DNA TGTGCCAGCAGCGTAGGAGACATTACAAGGAACACCGGGGAGCTGTTTTTT.

V and J are TRBV24-1 and TRBJ1-2; a weak D match, TRBD1 (6 bases). Per the germline V gene, CDR1 is KGHDR and CDR2 is SFDVKD. Deletions cut 2 bases from V and 6 bases from J, with 12 bases between. The CDR3 runs 14 residues. The CDR3 is CATSDSAGVDGYTF. For the CDR3, the DNA is TGTGCCACCAGTGATTCAGCAGGGGTCGATGGCTACACCTTC.

This clone was detected once. Here the CDR3 reads CASSPGDRGNSPLHF. The CDR3 DNA sequence: TGTGCCAGCAGCCCAGGGGACAGGGGGAATTCACCCCTCCACTTT. V and J are TRBV7-2 and TRBJ1-6, with TRBD1 matching over 11 bases. Germline V gene data show CDR1 as SGHTA and CDR2 as FQGNSA. With V trimmed by 5 bases and J by 7 bases, 4 bases remained unmatched. The CDR3 consists of 15 residues.